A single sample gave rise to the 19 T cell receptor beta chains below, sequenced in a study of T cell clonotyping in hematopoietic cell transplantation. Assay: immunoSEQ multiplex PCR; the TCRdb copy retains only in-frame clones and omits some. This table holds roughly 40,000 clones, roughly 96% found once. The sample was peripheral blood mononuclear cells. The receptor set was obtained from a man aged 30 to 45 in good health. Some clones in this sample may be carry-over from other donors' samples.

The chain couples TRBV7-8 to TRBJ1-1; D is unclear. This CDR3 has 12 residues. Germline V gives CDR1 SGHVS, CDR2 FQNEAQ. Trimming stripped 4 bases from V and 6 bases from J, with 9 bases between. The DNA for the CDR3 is TGTGCCAGCAGCTCCCGGGTGGCTGAAGCTTTCTTT. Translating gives CASSSRVAEAFF.

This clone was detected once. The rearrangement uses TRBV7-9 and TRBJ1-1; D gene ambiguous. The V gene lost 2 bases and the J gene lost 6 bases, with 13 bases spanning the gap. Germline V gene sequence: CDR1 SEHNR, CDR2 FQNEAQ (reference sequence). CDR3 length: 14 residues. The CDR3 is CASSLKKLRAEAFF. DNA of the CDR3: TGTGCCAGCAGCTTAAAAAAATTAAGGGCTGAAGCTTTCTTT.

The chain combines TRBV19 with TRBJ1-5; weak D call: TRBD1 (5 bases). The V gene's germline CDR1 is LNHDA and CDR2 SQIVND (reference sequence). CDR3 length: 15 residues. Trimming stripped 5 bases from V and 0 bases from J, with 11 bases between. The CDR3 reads CASSGAVDSNQPQHF. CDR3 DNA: TGTGCCAGTAGTGGGGCGGTAGATAGCAATCAGCCCCAGCATTTT.

For the CDR3, the DNA is TGTGCCAGCTCACCACGTGACAGGATCTTTAACTATGGCTACACCTTC. Translation gives CASSPRDRIFNYGYTF. The chain uses TRBV18 and TRBJ1-2; maybe TRBD1 (6 bases). Germline CDR1 KGHSH, CDR2 LQKENI. The CDR3 has 16 amino acids. V was pared by 1 base and J by 1 base, with 13 bases between.

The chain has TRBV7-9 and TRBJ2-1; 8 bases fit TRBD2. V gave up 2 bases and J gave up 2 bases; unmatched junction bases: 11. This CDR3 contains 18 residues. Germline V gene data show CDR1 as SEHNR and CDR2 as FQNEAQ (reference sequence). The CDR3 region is CASSLSGGVKFAYNEQFF. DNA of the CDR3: TGTGCCAGCAGCTTAAGCGGGGGAGTGAAGTTTGCCTACAATGAGCAGTTCTTC.

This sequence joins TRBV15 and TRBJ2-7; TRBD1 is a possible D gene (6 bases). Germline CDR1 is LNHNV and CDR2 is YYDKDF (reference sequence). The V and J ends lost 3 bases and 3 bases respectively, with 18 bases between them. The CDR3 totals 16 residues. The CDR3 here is CATSRANRVGNYEQYF. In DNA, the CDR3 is TGTGCCACCAGCAGGGCTAACAGGGTGGGGAACTACGAGCAGTACTTC.

CDR3 sequence: CASGGTSGTEAFF. The CDR3 nucleotides read TGTGCCAGCGGAGGGACCTCTGGCACTGAAGCTTTCTTT. The chain uses TRBV7-2 and TRBJ1-1; D perhaps matches TRBD1 (5 bases). V was shortened by 8 bases and J by 4 bases, with 14 bases between the two germline ends. This CDR3 has 13 amino acids. Germline V CDR1 and CDR2: SGHTA, FQGNSA.

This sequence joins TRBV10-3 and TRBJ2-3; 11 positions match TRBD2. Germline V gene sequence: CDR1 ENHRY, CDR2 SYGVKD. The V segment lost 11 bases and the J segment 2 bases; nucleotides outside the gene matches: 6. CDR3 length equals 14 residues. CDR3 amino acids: CAAGLAGSTDTQYF. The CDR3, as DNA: TGTGCCGCCGGACTAGCGGGTTCCACAGATACGCAGTATTTT.

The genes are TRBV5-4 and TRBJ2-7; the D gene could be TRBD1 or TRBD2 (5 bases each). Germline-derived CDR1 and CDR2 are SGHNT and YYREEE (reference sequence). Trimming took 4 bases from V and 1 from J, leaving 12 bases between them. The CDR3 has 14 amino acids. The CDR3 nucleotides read TGTGCCAGCAGCCGGGACGGCCTTTCCTACGAGCAGTACTTC. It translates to CASSRDGLSYEQYF.

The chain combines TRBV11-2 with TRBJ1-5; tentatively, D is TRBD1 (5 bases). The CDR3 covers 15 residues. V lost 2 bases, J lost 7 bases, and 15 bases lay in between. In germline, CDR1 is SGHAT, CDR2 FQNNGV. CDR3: CASSLLQDRGQPQHF. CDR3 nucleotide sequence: TGTGCCAGCAGCTTATTACAGGATCGAGGGCAGCCCCAGCATTTT.

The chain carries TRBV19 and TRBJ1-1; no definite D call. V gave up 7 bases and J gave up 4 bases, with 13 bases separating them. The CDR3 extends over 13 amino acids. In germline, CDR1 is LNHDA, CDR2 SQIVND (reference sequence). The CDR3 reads CASKVTFGTEAFF. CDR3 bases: TGTGCCAGTAAAGTGACGTTCGGCACTGAAGCTTTCTTT.

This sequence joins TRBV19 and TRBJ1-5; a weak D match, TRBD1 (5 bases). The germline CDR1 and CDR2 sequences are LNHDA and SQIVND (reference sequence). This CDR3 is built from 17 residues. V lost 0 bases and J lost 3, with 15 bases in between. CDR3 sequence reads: CASSIDPFGRVNQPQHF. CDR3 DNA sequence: TGTGCCAGTAGTATAGATCCCTTTGGCAGGGTCAATCAGCCCCAGCATTTT.

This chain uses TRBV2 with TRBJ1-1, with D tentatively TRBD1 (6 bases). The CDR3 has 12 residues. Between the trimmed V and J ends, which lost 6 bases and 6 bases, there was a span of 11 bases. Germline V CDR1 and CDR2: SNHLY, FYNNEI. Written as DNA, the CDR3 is TGTGCCAGCAGAACAGGGTTGGCTGAAGCTTTCTTT. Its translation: CASRTGLAEAFF.

CDR3 nucleotides: TGTGCCAGCAGTTTTCCCGGACAGTCGCCTGAAAAACTGTTTTTT. Translation gives CASSFPGQSPEKLFF. The chain recombines TRBV11-2 with TRBJ1-4; D is perhaps TRBD1 (6 bases). Germline CDR1 reads SGHAT; CDR2 reads FQNNGV. V lost 6 bases and J lost 7, with 18 bases in between. CDR3 length: 15 amino acids.

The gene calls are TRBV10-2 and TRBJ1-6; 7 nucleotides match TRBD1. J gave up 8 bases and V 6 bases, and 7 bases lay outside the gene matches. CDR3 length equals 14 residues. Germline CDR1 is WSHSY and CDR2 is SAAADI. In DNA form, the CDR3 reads TGCGCCAGCAGAGACAGGGATACGCATTCACCCCTCCACTTT. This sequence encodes CASRDRDTHSPLHF.

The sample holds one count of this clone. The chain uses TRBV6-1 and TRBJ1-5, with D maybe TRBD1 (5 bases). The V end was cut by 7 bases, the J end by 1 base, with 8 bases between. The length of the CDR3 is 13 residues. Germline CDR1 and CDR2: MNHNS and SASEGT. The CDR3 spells CASIRESNQPQHF. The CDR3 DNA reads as TGTGCCAGCATCAGGGAGAGCAATCAGCCCCAGCATTTT.

CDR3 DNA sequence: TGCGCCAGCAGCTCAAGGTTGGGAAACACTGAGCAGTTCTTC. This encodes CASSSRLGNTEQFF. This sequence joins TRBV5-1 and TRBJ2-1; D is unresolved. The V and J ends lost 3 bases and 9 bases respectively, with 16 bases between them. Germline V gene sequence: CDR1 SGHRS, CDR2 YFSETQ. The CDR3 spans 14 residues.

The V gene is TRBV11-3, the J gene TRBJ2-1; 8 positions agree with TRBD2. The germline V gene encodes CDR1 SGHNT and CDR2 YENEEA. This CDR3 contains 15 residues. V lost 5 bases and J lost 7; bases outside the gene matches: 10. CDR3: CASSPRGGGGNEQFF. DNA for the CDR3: TGTGCCAGCAGCCCCCGGGGAGGCGGGGGGAATGAGCAGTTCTTC. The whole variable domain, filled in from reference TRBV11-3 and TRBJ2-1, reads EAGVVQSPRYKIIEKKQPVAFWCNPISGHNTLYWYLQNLGQGPELLIRYENEEAVDDSQLPKDRFSAERLKGVDSTLKIQPAELGDSAVYLCASSPRGGGGNEQFFGPGTRLTVL.

CDR3 DNA: TGTGCCAGCAGTTACTCGAAACTACGCAACACCGGGGAGCTGTTTTTT. It translates to CASSYSKLRNTGELFF. J is TRBJ2-2 and V is TRBV6-5; D remains unclear. This CDR3 has 16 amino acids. Trimming cost V 0 bases and J 2 bases, with 10 bases left between them. CDR1 and CDR2 from the germline V gene are MNHEY and SVGAGI.